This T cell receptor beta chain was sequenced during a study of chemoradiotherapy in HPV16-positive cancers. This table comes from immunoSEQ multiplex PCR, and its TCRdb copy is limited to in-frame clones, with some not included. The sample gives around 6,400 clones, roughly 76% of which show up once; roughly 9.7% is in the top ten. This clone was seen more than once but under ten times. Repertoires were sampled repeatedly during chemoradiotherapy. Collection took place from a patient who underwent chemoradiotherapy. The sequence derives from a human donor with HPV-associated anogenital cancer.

The chain's CDR3 is CASSLGTVYAGELFF. CDR3 nucleotide sequence: TGCGCCAGCAGCTTGGGGACAGTTTACGCCGGGGAGCTGTTTTTT. V gene TRBV5-1 combines with J gene TRBJ2-2, with D possibly matching TRBD1 (6 bases). CDR1 and CDR2 (germline): SGHRS, YFSETQ. The CDR3 is made up of 15 amino acids. The V and J ends lost 0 bases and 6 bases respectively, with 12 bases between them.